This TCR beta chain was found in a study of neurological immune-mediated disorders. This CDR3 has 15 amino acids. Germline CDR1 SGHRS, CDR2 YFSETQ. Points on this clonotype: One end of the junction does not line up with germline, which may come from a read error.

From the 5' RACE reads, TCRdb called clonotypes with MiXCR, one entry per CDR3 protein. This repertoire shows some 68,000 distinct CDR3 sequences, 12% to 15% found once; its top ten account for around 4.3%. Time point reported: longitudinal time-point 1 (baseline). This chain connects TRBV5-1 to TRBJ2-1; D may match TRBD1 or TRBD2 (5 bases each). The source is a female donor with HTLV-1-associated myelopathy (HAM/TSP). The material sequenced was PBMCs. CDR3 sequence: CASSPGTVSYYEQFF. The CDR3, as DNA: TGCGCCAGCAGCCCTGGGACGGTTTCCTACTATGAGCAGTTCTTC.